What follows are 10 T cell receptor beta chains derived from one specimen sequenced in a study of long-term antiretroviral therapy in people with HIV. Investigators performed immunoSEQ version v3.0 at survey level. The method was immunoSEQ multiplex PCR; TCRdb's version includes in-frame clones alone and lacks a portion of them. The data show over 30,000 clones, 83% seen once. Sequencing was performed on unsorted PBMCs, taken 1 year after starting antiretroviral therapy. Source of these receptors: a man younger than 30 with HIV.

The DNA for the CDR3 is TGTGCCAGCACCTCCTCCCCGAATCAGCCCCAGCATTTT. Translating it yields CASTSSPNQPQHF. The chain employs TRBV27 and TRBJ1-5, with no clear D. V was clipped by 7 bases and J by 4 bases, with 11 bases between them. This CDR3 is 13 amino acids long. Germline V CDR1 and CDR2: MNHEY, SMNVEV (reference sequence).

J is TRBJ1-1 and V is TRBV5-6; D is uncertain. Germline V lookup: CDR1 SGHDT, CDR2 YYEEEE. The CDR3 length is 16 residues. The V gene lost 4 bases and the J gene lost 2 bases, with 18 bases spanning the gap. CDR3 in DNA: TGTGCCAGCAGCCCTTCCGGGTCCTACTTAAACACTGAAGCTTTCTTT. This codes for CASSPSGSYLNTEAFF.

This clone ranks as medium-sized. The chain uses TRBV4-1 and TRBJ1-5, with 8 bases lining up with TRBD1. This CDR3 is built from 17 residues. The J segment lost 1 base and the V segment lost 3 bases, leaving 8 bases of the junction unmatched. Germline CDR1 reads MGHRA; CDR2 reads YSYEKL. The CDR3 DNA reads as TGCGCCAGCAGCCAGAAGGGAACAGGGGGGAGCAATCAGCCCCAGCATTTT. It is translated as CASSQKGTGGSNQPQHF.

This sequence joins TRBV27 and TRBJ1-1; D is unclear. Germline V lookup: CDR1 MNHEY, CDR2 SMNVEV (reference sequence). The CDR3 loop spans 14 amino acids. V was pared by 2 bases and J by 5 bases, with 12 bases between. CDR3 coding DNA: TGTGCCAGCAGTTTAGGAGTCGTCGGTACTGAAGCTTTCTTT. This gives the protein CASSLGVVGTEAFF.

The rearrangement joins TRBV9 to TRBJ2-7; a possible D gene is TRBD1 (6 bases). The germline gives CDR1 SGDLS, CDR2 YYNGEE. V lost 2 bases, J lost 2 bases, and 11 bases lay in between. This CDR3 comprises 14 residues. CDR3 protein: CASSVTGVTYEQYF. In nucleotides, the CDR3 is TGTGCCAGCAGCGTGACAGGAGTAACCTACGAGCAGTACTTC.

CDR3 region: CASSPLGLKGYTF. Here the CDR3 DNA reads TGTGCCAGCAGCCCCCTGGGACTTAAAGGCTACACCTTC. The chain uses TRBV11-2 and TRBJ1-2; D possibly corresponds to TRBD1 (5 bases). Deletions cut 5 bases from V and 8 bases from J, with 15 bases between. The CDR3 covers 13 residues. Per the germline V gene, CDR1 is SGHAT and CDR2 is FQNNGV.

V usage is TRBV9 and J usage is TRBJ1-3; D is undetermined. This CDR3 is 17 amino acids long. With 4 bases removed from V and 0 bases from J, the gap between germline ends came to 17 bases. Germline V gives CDR1 SGDLS, CDR2 YYNGEE. CDR3: CASSPQTSARSGNTIYF. In DNA form, the CDR3 reads TGTGCCAGCAGCCCTCAGACGTCAGCCCGCTCTGGAAACACCATATATTTT.

CDR3: CASSEGAWQPQHF. In nucleotides, the CDR3 is TGTGCCAGCAGCGAGGGGGCTTGGCAGCCCCAGCATTTT. This chain links TRBV6-5 with TRBJ1-5; 7 nucleotides line up with TRBD1. The CDR3 runs 13 residues. Germline V lookup: CDR1 MNHEY, CDR2 SVGAGI. V trimming: 6 bases; J trimming: 7 bases; junction bases outside the gene matches: 6.

The J gene is TRBJ2-3, the V gene TRBV9; 8 bases agree with TRBD2. This CDR3 has 16 amino acids. Germline trimming cut 4 bases from V and 2 bases from J; bases unmatched to any gene: 9. Germline V gives CDR1 SGDLS, CDR2 YYNGEE. The CDR3 DNA sequence: TGTGCCAGCAGCCCACGCCCAGCGGGAGACACAGATACGCAGTATTTT. It encodes CASSPRPAGDTDTQYF. Complete variable domain (other parts from reference TRBV9 and TRBJ2-3): DSGVTQTPKHLITATGQRVTLRCSPRSGDLSVYWYQQSLDQGLQFLIQYYNGEERAKGNILERFSAQQFPDLHSELNLSSLELGDSALYFCASSPRPAGDTDTQYFGPGTRLTVL.

The chain combines TRBV28 with TRBJ1-2; tentative D call: TRBD1 (5 bases). V lost 8 bases to trimming and J lost 2 bases, with 18 bases between them. Germline lookup yields CDR1 MDHEN and CDR2 SYDVKM. This CDR3 has 15 amino acids. CDR3 DNA: TGTGCCAGCGGGCAGGGACCGCGTTTCAACTATGGCTACACCTTC. This encodes CASGQGPRFNYGYTF.